This T cell receptor (beta chain) was observed in a study of beta chain features in type 1 diabetes. For the study at large: All samples yielded some 100,000,000 examined sorted cells.

In its sample, this clone was seen a few times. Its antigen is not known. The CDR3 has 13 residues. Germline V gives CDR1 GTSNPN, CDR2 SVGIG (reference sequence). Trimming took 5 bases from V and 6 from J, leaving 14 bases between them. Using CD45RO/CCR7/CD25/CD127/CD95/CD27, CD4+ naive, central memory, regulatory and stem cell-like memory cells were sorted. Every isolated RNA sample was fully reverse transcribed, so sequencing captured expressed TCRB transcripts. The study sequenced naive, central memory and regulatory T cell samples to an average of about 3.8 million reads. The data were produced by immunoSEQ multiplex PCR, yet TCRdb's version contains in-frame clones alone and is incomplete. The profile covers hundreds of thousands of clones, with roughly 13% appearing a single time and 0.035% to 0.045% taken by the ten largest. Whole-study findings and limits: Across all four CD4+ subsets, people with type 1 diabetes showed modestly shorter TCRB CDR3s.

The clonotype was recovered from a man aged 18 to 35 with type 1 diabetes. The specimen was naive CD4+ T cells from blood. This chain links TRBV30 with TRBJ1-5; D possibly corresponds to TRBD1 (5 bases). The CDR3 sequence: CAWDPAGGQPQHF. Here the CDR3 DNA reads TGTGCCTGGGACCCTGCGGGGGGTCAGCCCCAGCATTTT.